The entry below gives a single TCR beta chain sequence along with its context. The antigen remains unidentified. This PCR relied on a set of 60 Vbeta primers and 13 Jbeta primers. Original analysis: In a later analysis, some 80 million unique TCR beta chains included roughly 11 million shared by two or more donors. Repertoires were generated with immunoSEQ multiplex PCR, while TCRdb's copy carries only in-frame clones and drops some. D and trimming were read from the DNA, whereas the V and J calls and clone size are those reported in that table. There are about 220,000 clones in the sample; 82% occur only once, and 4.5% to 6% lies in the top ten. The data are from a study of cytomegalovirus exposure and HLA in healthy donors. The V gene's germline CDR1 is LNHDA and CDR2 SQIVND (reference sequence). The length of the CDR3 is 15 residues. With 11 bases removed from V and 0 bases from J, the gap between germline ends came to 17 bases.

Overall study results and limits: Some TCR beta chains (around 180 of them) were listed as cytomegalovirus-associated. In a later analysis, HLA-associated TCR beta chains were more clonally expanded than equally common others. An analysis was carried out later, and it reportedly showed fewer N-insertions in an Asian-associated ancestry cluster than the approximately 670-donor mean.

The material sequenced was PBMCs. This clonotype originated in a woman between 40 and 50 years old in good health and CMV-seropositive. V usage is TRBV19 and J usage is TRBJ1-3; the D is unclear. The CDR3 DNA sequence: TGTGCCTGCCGAGATGAGGATAGCTCTGGAAACACCATATATTTT. Protein: CACRDEDSSGNTIYF.